One and the same sample provided the 32 T cell receptor beta chains below, sequenced in a study of beta chain features in type 1 diabetes. Expressed TCRB transcripts got sequenced, as all isolated RNA was reverse transcribed. Using immunoSEQ multiplex PCR, the repertoire was profiled, and TCRdb retains in-frame clones only, with some absent. The sample holds fewer than 900,000 clones; 15% to 20% are singletons and the top ten take 0.023%. Sequencing was done on a sample of naive CD4+ T cells from blood. The receptor set was obtained from a woman under 30 in good health.

This sequence joins TRBV7-9 and TRBJ2-7, with no clear D. This CDR3 has 13 residues. CDR1 SEHNR and CDR2 FQNEAQ come from the germline V gene (reference sequence). V was trimmed by 8 bases and J by 0 bases, leaving 11 bases between them. The CDR3 sequence is CASGRHNSYEQYF. The CDR3 bases are TGTGCCAGCGGAAGACATAACTCCTACGAGCAGTACTTC.

CDR3 in amino acids: CASSPGTGPNTEAFF. Here the CDR3 DNA reads TGTGCCAGCTCACCCGGGACAGGGCCGAACACTGAAGCTTTCTTT. J is TRBJ1-1 and V is TRBV18; TRBD1 matches 9 bases. The CDR3 has 15 amino acids. Germline trimming cut 3 bases from V and 1 base from J; bases unmatched to any gene: 3. Germline V CDR1 and CDR2: KGHSH, LQKENI.

The V gene is TRBV7-2, the J gene TRBJ2-4; the D call may be TRBD1 or TRBD2 (6 bases each). The CDR3 is made up of 15 amino acids. Germline lookup yields CDR1 SGHTA and CDR2 FQGNSA. The V end was cut by 5 bases, the J end by 8 bases, with 19 bases between. The CDR3 coding sequence is TGTGCCAGCAGCGCTAGGGGGAGGTACTCGGACATTCAGTACTTC. Translation: CASSARGRYSDIQYF.

Only a few counts were recorded for this clone. J is TRBJ2-7 and V is TRBV6-5; no firm D call. The CDR3 runs 10 residues. The V and J ends lost 10 bases and 7 bases respectively, with 11 bases between them. Germline V lookup: CDR1 MNHEY, CDR2 SVGAGI. CDR3 residues: CAIEIGEQYF. Here the CDR3 DNA reads TGTGCCATCGAGATTGGGGAGCAGTACTTC.

The chain combines TRBV7-3 with TRBJ2-1; 7 nucleotides align to TRBD1. V lost 5 bases, J lost 0 bases, and 4 bases stayed unmatched. Looked up from germline, CDR1 is SGHTA and CDR2 is FQGTGA. CDR3 length equals 15 residues. In DNA, the CDR3 is TGTGCCAGCAGCCTTGGGACAGCCTCCTACAATGAGCAGTTCTTC. It encodes CASSLGTASYNEQFF.

This clone has a handful of counts. This rearrangement joins TRBV2 to TRBJ2-3, with D perhaps being TRBD1 or TRBD2 (5 bases each). Per germline, CDR1 SNHLY and CDR2 FYNNEI. Trimming pared 7 bases from V and 4 bases from J, leaving 18 bases between. This CDR3 is 15 amino acids long. The CDR3 DNA reads TGTGCCAGCAATCTTCGGGGCCGAGGGGCAGATACGCAGTATTTT. This sequence encodes CASNLRGRGADTQYF. Supplemented by reference TRBV2 and TRBJ2-3, the full variable domain reads EPEVTQTPSHQVTQMGQEVILRCVPISNHLYFYWYRQILGQKVEFLVSFYNNEISEKSEIFDDQFSVERPDGSNFTLKIRSTKLEDSAMYFCASNLRGRGADTQYFGPGTRLTVL.

V gene TRBV6-5 combines with J gene TRBJ1-2; D may be TRBD1 (6 bases). V shed 6 bases and J shed 4 bases, with 15 bases lying between them. The CDR3 has 14 residues. Per germline, CDR1 MNHEY and CDR2 SVGAGI. CDR3 residues: CASSWGAEPYGYTF. The CDR3 DNA sequence: TGTGCCAGCAGCTGGGGGGCCGAACCCTATGGCTACACCTTC.

In its sample, this clone was seen a few times. The same CDR3 is also encoded by other DNA sequences in this sample. The chain recombines TRBV7-9 with TRBJ2-1, with TRBD2 as a possible D gene (6 bases). This CDR3 contains 16 residues. V shed 1 base and J shed 0 bases, with 10 bases lying between them. CDR1 SEHNR and CDR2 FQNEAQ come from the germline V gene (reference sequence). The DNA of the CDR3 is TGTGCCAGCAGCTTAGGGGCGGGGCGCTCCTACAATGAGCAGTTCTTC. As protein: CASSLGAGRSYNEQFF. Full variable domain (remainder filled in from reference TRBV7-9 and TRBJ2-1): DTGVSQNPRHKITKRGQNVTFRCDPISEHNRLYWYRQTLGQGPEFLTYFQNEAQLEKSRLLSDRFSAERPKGSFSTLEIQRTEQGDSAMYLCASSLGAGRSYNEQFFGPGTRLTVL.

The chain recombines TRBV7-9 with TRBJ1-1, with no clear D. V shed 6 bases and J shed 4 bases, with 12 bases lying between them. Germline V gene lookup returns CDR1 SEHNR and CDR2 FQNEAQ (reference sequence). The length of the CDR3 is 13 residues. The CDR3 nucleotides are TGTGCCAGCAGTCCTACACGGACCACTGAAGCTTTCTTT. It yields the protein CASSPTRTTEAFF.

This chain links TRBV7-3 with TRBJ2-1; 11 bases align to TRBD2. Germline-derived CDR1 and CDR2 are SGHTA and FQGTGA. The CDR3 sequence is 16 residues long. The V and J ends lost 4 bases and 6 bases, in that order; junction bases with no gene match: 8. CDR3: CASSSVGTSGVNEQFF. The CDR3 coding sequence is TGTGCCAGCAGCTCCGTGGGGACTAGCGGCGTCAATGAGCAGTTCTTC.

This chain links TRBV18 with TRBJ1-2; D unclear. The V and J ends lost 0 bases and 5 bases respectively, with 10 bases between them. The CDR3 contains 14 residues. The germline V gene encodes CDR1 KGHSH and CDR2 LQKENI. The CDR3 bases are TGTGCCAGCTCACCACCTGGAGCAAGATATGGCTACACCTTC. Its translation: CASSPPGARYGYTF.

This chain links TRBV11-2 with TRBJ2-5, with D unclear. V lost 0 bases, J lost 1 base, and 12 bases lay in between. Germline CDR1 reads SGHAT; CDR2 reads FQNNGV. This CDR3 is 16 amino acids long. CDR3 region: CASSLEFGQLQETQYF. CDR3 sequence (DNA): TGTGCCAGCAGCTTAGAATTCGGGCAGCTCCAAGAGACCCAGTACTTC.

This clone has only a few counts. This chain connects TRBV19 to TRBJ2-1, with D possibly called TRBD1 or TRBD2 (5 bases each). This CDR3 has 14 residues. Germline values: CDR1 LNHDA, CDR2 SQIVND (reference sequence). The germline V and J ends were trimmed by 4 bases and 4 bases, with 11 bases remaining between them. The CDR3 reads CASSRGPAYNEQFF. The CDR3, as DNA: TGTGCCAGTAGTAGGGGACCCGCATACAATGAGCAGTTCTTC.

The chain recombines TRBV12-2 with TRBJ2-3; TRBD2, as called in the table, went unchecked against the DNA. TRBV12-2 is designated a pseudogene. This CDR3 is 20 amino acids long. The CDR3 is CASRLVGLAGGPKGTDTQYF. As DNA, the CDR3 is TGTGCAAGTCGCTTAGTTGGACTAGCGGGAGGGCCGAAGGGCACAGATACGCAGTATTTT.

Notes on this clone: Compared with germline, one end of the junction differs, possibly owing to a read error. V usage is TRBV7-7 and J usage is TRBJ2-3; weak D call: TRBD2 (7 bases). Germline V gene data show CDR1 as SSHAT and CDR2 as FNYEAQ (reference sequence). This CDR3 contains 15 residues. Here the CDR3 DNA reads TGTGCTAGCAGCCAAGGACTAGGGGGAACAGATACGCAGTATTTT. As protein: CASSQGLGGTDTQYF.

This sequence joins TRBV5-1 and TRBJ2-1; the match to TRBD2 covers 14 bases. The ends lost 4 bases at V and 0 bases at J; junction bases unmatched: 3. In germline, CDR1 is SGHRS, CDR2 YFSETQ. The CDR3 spans 17 residues. The CDR3 DNA sequence: TGCGCCAGCAGCCCGGGACTAGCGGGAGACTCCTACAATGAGCAGTTCTTC. Its translation: CASSPGLAGDSYNEQFF.

V usage is TRBV29-1 and J usage is TRBJ2-1; TRBD1 might be the D (6 bases). CDR1 SQVTM and CDR2 ANQGSEA come from the germline V gene. V lost 0 bases to trimming and J lost 8 bases, with 23 bases between them. The CDR3 runs to 17 residues. Written as DNA, the CDR3 is TGCAGCGTTGAAGATCCGCCTGGGGGCCTAGGGGCCGATGAGCAGTTCTTC. Translating gives CSVEDPPGGLGADEQFF.

On this clone itself: The same CDR3 can be traced to other DNA sequences in this sample. CDR3 sequence (DNA): TGCAGTGCTAGTTCTCAAGAGACCCAGTACTTC. Encoded protein: CSASSQETQYF. The chain uses TRBV20-1 and TRBJ2-5; D is unclear. The V gene lost 3 bases and the J gene lost 2 bases, with 4 bases spanning the gap. CDR1 is DFQATT and CDR2 is SNEGSKA in the germline V gene (reference sequence). The CDR3 length is 11 residues.

This chain uses TRBV11-1 with TRBJ2-2; D is unclear. V lost 5 bases to trimming and J lost 6 bases, with 7 bases between them. The CDR3 totals 12 residues. The germline gives CDR1 SGHAT, CDR2 FQDESV (reference sequence). In DNA form, the CDR3 reads TGTGCCAGCAGCCACCGGTCCGGGGAGCTGTTTTTT. Protein product: CASSHRSGELFF.

This chain links TRBV10-3 with TRBJ2-7; 9 bases fit TRBD1. The CDR3 sequence is 16 residues long. CDR1 is ENHRY, CDR2 SYGVKD, per germline. The V segment lost 2 bases and the J segment 3 bases; nucleotides outside the gene matches: 8. CDR3 DNA sequence: TGTGCCATCAGTGAGCCTCGAGGACAGGGGAACTACGAGCAGTACTTC. The encoded protein is CAISEPRGQGNYEQYF.

The CDR3 nucleotides read TGTGCCAGCAGTGACAGAGCGGGAGGGGGGTGGTCCCAGTACTTC. Its protein is CASSDRAGGGWSQYF. The chain combines TRBV2 with TRBJ2-5, with 10 bases lining up with TRBD2. The CDR3 loop spans 15 amino acids. The germline gives CDR1 SNHLY, CDR2 FYNNEI. J was trimmed by 9 bases and V by 3 bases; bases with no gene match: 10.

The genes are TRBV18 and TRBJ1-4; D not certain. Germline CDR1 reads KGHSH; CDR2 reads LQKENI. The length of the CDR3 is 12 residues. Trimming cost V 1 base and J 12 bases, with 9 bases left between them. As DNA, the CDR3 is TGTGCCAGCTCACCACGGGAGGGCGAACTGTTTTTT. It specifies CASSPREGELFF. Together with reference TRBV18 and TRBJ1-4, the CDR3 gives the full variable domain: NAGVMQNPRHLVRRRGQEARLRCSPMKGHSHVYWYRQLPEEGLKFMVYLQKENIIDESGMPKERFSAEFPKEGPSILRIQQVVRGDSAAYFCASSPREGELFFGSGTQLSVL.

The gene calls are TRBV5-1 and TRBJ2-7; 10 nucleotides line up with TRBD2. The CDR3 consists of 18 residues. V was clipped by 0 bases and J by 0 bases; unmatched bases: 9. Germline V gene sequence: CDR1 SGHRS, CDR2 YFSETQ. The CDR3 nucleotides read TGCGCCAGCAGCTTGGGGAGTCTAGCGGGAGTCTTCTCCTACGAGCAGTACTTC. Amino acid sequence: CASSLGSLAGVFSYEQYF.

V usage is TRBV18 and J usage is TRBJ2-3; D remains ambiguous. The CDR3 covers 14 residues. The V and J ends lost 0 bases and 4 bases respectively, with 8 bases between them. Germline V gene lookup returns CDR1 KGHSH and CDR2 LQKENI. The CDR3 nucleotides are TGTGCCAGCTCACCACCCTCAGATCCAGATACGCAGTATTTT. It translates to CASSPPSDPDTQYF. Variable domain in full (rest from reference TRBV18 and TRBJ2-3): NAGVMQNPRHLVRRRGQEARLRCSPMKGHSHVYWYRQLPEEGLKFMVYLQKENIIDESGMPKERFSAEFPKEGPSILRIQQVVRGDSAAYFCASSPPSDPDTQYFGPGTRLTVL.

V usage is TRBV28 and J usage is TRBJ2-7; D possibly corresponds to TRBD2 (5 bases). CDR3 size: 13 residues. Trimming cost V 8 bases and J 3 bases, with 14 bases left between them. Germline V gene data show CDR1 as MDHEN and CDR2 as SYDVKM. CDR3 sequence reads: CASLRGSSYEQYF. CDR3 DNA: TGTGCCAGCCTCCGGGGATCCAGCTACGAGCAGTACTTC.

The V gene is TRBV29-1, the J gene TRBJ2-3; TRBD1 or TRBD2 may be the D gene (6 bases each). This CDR3 has 14 amino acids. V lost 6 bases and J lost 2, with 15 bases in between. Looked up from germline, CDR1 is SQVTM and CDR2 is ANQGSEA. DNA of the CDR3: TGCAGCGTGGGGGGCCTACTACTCACAGATACGCAGTATTTT. Translated, it gives CSVGGLLLTDTQYF.

As concerns this clone: This CDR3 is also generated by other DNA sequences in the sample. The V gene is TRBV20-1, the J gene TRBJ1-1, with D uncertain. This CDR3 has 10 residues. In germline, CDR1 is DFQATT, CDR2 SNEGSKA (reference sequence). V lost 5 bases and J 5 bases, leaving 6 bases between the germline ends. In DNA form, the CDR3 reads TGCAGTGCTCTCAATACTGAAGCTTTCTTT. This encodes CSALNTEAFF.

The chain is built from TRBV7-2 and TRBJ2-7; weak D call: TRBD1 (6 bases). The CDR3 runs to 14 residues. Germline lookup yields CDR1 SGHTA and CDR2 FQGNSA. The V end lost 4 bases, the J end lost 0 bases, and 10 bases lay between the germline ends. The CDR3 reads CASSSGHSSYEQYF. DNA for the CDR3: TGTGCCAGCAGCTCGGGACACAGCTCCTACGAGCAGTACTTC.

The gene calls are TRBV4-1 and TRBJ2-3; no definite D call. Trimming shortened V by 1 base and J by 7 bases, and 6 bases separated the two germline ends. The CDR3 runs to 12 residues. Per germline, CDR1 MGHRA and CDR2 YSYEKL. DNA of the CDR3: TGCGCCAGCAGCCAAGGCCCTTATACGCAGTATTTT. This sequence encodes CASSQGPYTQYF.

The chain couples TRBV10-3 to TRBJ2-3, with TRBD2 matching over 11 bases. Trimming cost V 7 bases and J 0 bases; bases outside gene matches: 9. This CDR3 spans 17 amino acids. Looked up from germline, CDR1 is ENHRY and CDR2 is SYGVKD. In DNA form, the CDR3 reads TGTGCCATCACCGAGACTAGCGGGACTGCTAGCACAGATACGCAGTATTTT. Translating gives CAITETSGTASTDTQYF.

The chain recombines TRBV7-2 with TRBJ1-5, with a weak D call TRBD1 (5 bases). This CDR3 has 14 residues. V gave up 5 bases and J gave up 4 bases, with 12 bases separating them. CDR1 is SGHTA, CDR2 FQGNSA, per germline. The CDR3 here is CASSGHGRNQPQHF. Here the CDR3 DNA reads TGTGCCAGCAGCGGACACGGTAGAAATCAGCCCCAGCATTTT.

This clone turned up a few times. The chain has TRBV14 and TRBJ2-4; D assignment may be TRBD1 or TRBD2 (7 bases each). The V gene's germline CDR1 is SGHDN and CDR2 FVKESK. This CDR3 has 15 amino acids. V lost 1 base to trimming and J lost 11 bases, with 18 bases between them. CDR3 in DNA: TGTGCCAGCAGCCAAGCAGCGGGACAGCCTAAGCTTCAGTACTTC. This encodes CASSQAAGQPKLQYF.